The 24 T cell receptor beta chains reported below all come from one sample, sequenced in a study of beta chain features in type 1 diabetes. General observations from the study: TCRB CDR3 length was moderately but significantly reduced in all four CD4+ subsets of Type 1 diabetes patients.

These receptors are not linked to any known antigen. The study reverse transcribed the entire isolated RNA, so it sequenced expressed TCRB transcripts. TCRdb's table, derived via immunoSEQ multiplex PCR, lists solely in-frame clones and lacks some. The sample contains some 250,000 clones, approximately 11% of which appear only once. Sequenced material: naive CD4+ T cells from blood. The receptors were gathered from a man in his thirties or forties with type 1 diabetes.

The chain recombines TRBV25-1 with TRBJ1-2; tentative D call: TRBD1 (5 bases). Germline V CDR1 and CDR2: MGHDK, SYGVNS. Trimming left V 6 bases short and J 4 bases short, with 15 bases between. This CDR3 has 14 residues. The CDR3 sequence: CASSDGGTGYGYTF. The CDR3, as DNA: TGTGCCAGCAGCGACGGGGGGACCGGCTATGGCTACACCTTC.

This clone was observed a few times. The chain combines TRBV5-4 with TRBJ2-7; 8 bases align to TRBD2. The CDR3 is 15 residues long. With 5 bases clipped from V and 0 bases from J, the junction kept 7 bases outside the gene matches. Germline V gene lookup returns CDR1 SGHNT and CDR2 YYREEE (reference sequence). CDR3 nucleotides: TGTGCCAGCAGTCGAGCGGGGGACCTCTCCTACGAGCAGTACTTC. Amino acids: CASSRAGDLSYEQYF.

This clone has more than one count but fewer than ten. The chain recombines TRBV29-1 with TRBJ2-3; D not certain. The length of the CDR3 is 11 residues. The germline gives CDR1 SQVTM, CDR2 ANQGSEA. Trimming removed 3 bases at V and 6 bases at J, with 7 bases between. CDR3 coding DNA: TGCAGCGTTGATCCCCCGGATACGCAGTATTTT. It translates to CSVDPPDTQYF.

The gene calls are TRBV19 and TRBJ1-6; TRBD1 might be the D (6 bases). The CDR3 is 13 amino acids. Germline V gives CDR1 LNHDA, CDR2 SQIVND (reference sequence). The V end was cut by 7 bases, the J end by 4 bases, with 8 bases between. This chain's CDR3 is CASKQGYNSPLHF. As DNA, the CDR3 is TGTGCCAGTAAGCAGGGGTATAATTCACCCCTCCACTTT.

J is TRBJ2-1 and V is TRBV2; 8 bases align to TRBD2. The CDR3 has 14 amino acids. The trim removed 6 bases at V and 4 bases at J, leaving 5 bases unmatched. Germline values: CDR1 SNHLY, CDR2 FYNNEI. The CDR3 nucleotides read TGTGCCAGCAGGGAGCGGGAGCCGTACAATGAGCAGTTCTTC. Its protein product is CASREREPYNEQFF.

This clone has more than one count but fewer than ten. The chain couples TRBV28 to TRBJ2-3; 12 nucleotides agree with TRBD2. The J segment lost 6 bases and the V segment lost 6 bases, leaving 13 bases of the junction unmatched. CDR1 is MDHEN and CDR2 is SYDVKM in the germline V gene. The CDR3 loop spans 17 amino acids. The chain's CDR3 is CASRPTSGGAGGDTQYF. The CDR3 coding sequence is TGTGCCAGCAGGCCGACTAGCGGGGGAGCCGGGGGGGATACGCAGTATTTT.

The CDR3 sequence: CASSLGLAVNEQFF. In nucleotides, the CDR3 is TGTGCCAGCAGCTTGGGCCTAGCGGTCAATGAGCAGTTCTTC. V and J are TRBV5-4 and TRBJ2-1; 7 nucleotides agree with TRBD2. CDR1 and CDR2 (germline): SGHNT, YYREEE (reference sequence). The V and J ends lost 0 bases and 6 bases, in that order; junction bases with no gene match: 3. The CDR3 is 14 amino acids.

This clone was counted between two and nine times. The chain recombines TRBV5-1 with TRBJ2-5; 7 nucleotides match TRBD1. V shed 5 bases, J shed 5 bases, and the junction held 9 bases outside the gene matches. The length of the CDR3 is 14 residues. CDR1 and CDR2 (germline): SGHRS, YFSETQ. CDR3 amino acids: CASREQGGHETQYF. The CDR3 nucleotides read TGCGCCAGCAGGGAACAAGGGGGCCACGAGACCCAGTACTTC.

This sequence joins TRBV5-4 and TRBJ1-1; unclear D gene. The germline CDR1 and CDR2 sequences are SGHNT and YYREEE (reference sequence). V was shortened by 3 bases and J by 4 bases, with 28 bases between the two germline ends. CDR3 length: 19 amino acids. The CDR3 bases are TGTGCCAGCAGCTACGACCTACAAGGACGACTAGGGATGGGCACTGAAGCTTTCTTT. This codes for CASSYDLQGRLGMGTEAFF.

This clone was counted only a few times. The chain uses TRBV9 and TRBJ1-6; D not resolved. The CDR3 spans 15 residues. The germline V and J ends were trimmed by 1 base and 9 bases, with 14 bases remaining between them. The germline CDR1 and CDR2 sequences are SGDLS and YYNGEE. DNA of the CDR3: TGTGCCAGCAGCGTATATCCGGGGAACCCTTCACCCCTCCACTTT. Its translation is CASSVYPGNPSPLHF.

The chain employs TRBV13 and TRBJ1-6; no reliable D call. Trimming shortened V by 0 bases and J by 10 bases, and 13 bases separated the two germline ends. The CDR3 length is 15 residues. Germline V gene lookup returns CDR1 PRHDT and CDR2 FYEKMQ (reference sequence). CDR3 region: CASSLGRPAPSPLHF. The CDR3 coding sequence is TGTGCCAGCAGCTTAGGGAGGCCCGCGCCCTCACCCCTCCACTTT.

This rearrangement joins TRBV6-5 to TRBJ1-1; D is undetermined. The germline V gene has CDR1 MNHEY and CDR2 SVGAGI. Between the trimmed V and J ends, which lost 4 bases and 2 bases, there was a span of 8 bases. CDR3 length equals 13 residues. The CDR3 nucleotides read TGTGCCAGCAGTTTTGGGCTAAACACTGAAGCTTTCTTT. This gives the protein CASSFGLNTEAFF.

The sample holds a few counts of this clone. The rearrangement links TRBV5-6 to TRBJ1-6; 10 bases match TRBD1. Trimming at V came to 3 bases and at J to 9 bases, leaving 3 bases not matched to a gene. The CDR3 covers 14 residues. Germline CDR1 SGHDT, CDR2 YYEEEE. CDR3 sequence (DNA): TGTGCCAGCAGCTCGGGGACAGGGGCTTCACCCCTCCACTTT. It encodes CASSSGTGASPLHF. The full variable domain, in which reference TRBV5-6 and TRBJ1-6 provide the parts outside the CDR3, is DAGVTQSPTHLIKTRGQQVTLRCSPKSGHDTVSWYQQALGQGPQFIFQYYEEEERQRGNFPDRFSGHQFPNYSSELNVNALLLGDSALYLCASSSGTGASPLHFGNGTRLTVT.

The CDR3 is CASSIQPGSYEQYF. In DNA form, the CDR3 reads TGTGCCAGTAGTATACAACCGGGTTCCTACGAGCAGTACTTC. The gene calls are TRBV19 and TRBJ2-7; D not certain. The germline V gene has CDR1 LNHDA and CDR2 SQIVND (reference sequence). The CDR3 runs 14 residues. Trimming pared 2 bases from V and 1 base from J, leaving 9 bases between.

V usage is TRBV28 and J usage is TRBJ2-7; 7 bases align to TRBD1. This CDR3 is built from 14 residues. Germline V gene data show CDR1 as MDHEN and CDR2 as SYDVKM. With 4 bases clipped from V and 3 bases from J, the junction kept 6 bases outside the gene matches. The DNA of the CDR3 is TGTGCCAGCAGTTCGGGACAGATCTACTACGAGCAGTACTTC. Translation gives CASSSGQIYYEQYF.

This chain connects TRBV7-9 to TRBJ1-2, with 8 bases fitting TRBD1. The CDR3 runs to 14 residues. The V segment lost 0 bases and the J segment 6 bases; nucleotides outside the gene matches: 3. Germline CDR1 is SEHNR and CDR2 is FQNEAQ (reference sequence). CDR3 sequence: CASSLAQGADGYTF. CDR3 nucleotide sequence: TGTGCCAGCAGCTTAGCCCAGGGGGCTGATGGCTACACCTTC.

This clone has more than one count but fewer than ten. V gene TRBV2 combines with J gene TRBJ1-5, with no clear D. The length of the CDR3 is 14 residues. Germline assignment: CDR1 SNHLY and CDR2 FYNNEI. The ends were cut back, 5 bases at V and 4 bases at J, with 12 bases in the middle. CDR3 loop: CASSPRGGNQPQHF. The CDR3 DNA follows: TGTGCCAGCAGTCCCCGAGGTGGGAATCAGCCCCAGCATTTT.

This sequence joins TRBV2 and TRBJ2-6; a possible D gene is TRBD2 (5 bases). The CDR3 totals 14 residues. CDR1 and CDR2 (germline): SNHLY, FYNNEI. V lost 3 bases and J 2 bases, leaving 5 bases between the germline ends. CDR3 DNA sequence: TGTGCCAGCAGTGAGAGGGCTGGGGCCAACGTCCTGACTTTC. Its protein is CASSERAGANVLTF.

This clone has just a few counts. V gene TRBV7-2 combines with J gene TRBJ2-3; D possibly corresponds to TRBD2 (5 bases). The germline gives CDR1 SGHTA, CDR2 FQGNSA. Trimming stripped 3 bases from V and 3 bases from J, with 7 bases between. CDR3 length: 13 amino acids. The CDR3 reads CASSLGRTDTQYF. The CDR3 DNA sequence: TGTGCCAGCAGCTTGGGGAGAACAGATACGCAGTATTTT.

A few counts support this clone. CDR3 protein: CASSPYRGLVGGNEQFF. The CDR3 bases are TGTGCCAGCTCACCATATCGCGGACTAGTCGGTGGGAATGAGCAGTTCTTC. The chain employs TRBV18 and TRBJ2-1; 7 nucleotides match TRBD2. V was pared by 2 bases and J by 7 bases, with 14 bases of the junction left unmatched. The CDR3 is 17 residues long. Germline V lookup: CDR1 KGHSH, CDR2 LQKENI. Combining the CDR3 with reference TRBV18 and TRBJ2-1 gives the whole variable domain NAGVMQNPRHLVRRRGQEARLRCSPMKGHSHVYWYRQLPEEGLKFMVYLQKENIIDESGMPKERFSAEFPKEGPSILRIQQVVRGDSAAYFCASSPYRGLVGGNEQFFGPGTRLTVL.

The chain uses TRBV7-2 and TRBJ1-2, with D hard to call. The CDR3 length is 14 residues. Trimming pared 6 bases from V and 7 bases from J, leaving 18 bases between. In germline, CDR1 is SGHTA, CDR2 FQGNSA. The CDR3 sequence is CASRLTSKEGGYTF. In DNA, the CDR3 is TGTGCCAGCAGACTTACAAGCAAGGAGGGTGGCTACACCTTC.

This sequence joins TRBV4-1 and TRBJ2-2; TRBD2 might be the D (6 bases). From germline, CDR1 is MGHRA and CDR2 YSYEKL. This CDR3 has 17 residues. Deletions cut 4 bases from V and 1 base from J, with 16 bases between. The DNA of the CDR3 is TGCGCCAGCAGCCCCCCAACGGCGGGGCTGAACACCGGGGAGCTGTTTTTT. This codes for CASSPPTAGLNTGELFF.

This clone was recorded a few times. The rearrangement joins TRBV5-4 to TRBJ2-7, with 10 bases lining up with TRBD1. V was pared by 4 bases and J by 6 bases, with 10 bases of the junction left unmatched. The CDR3 is 15 amino acids. Germline V CDR1 and CDR2: SGHNT, YYREEE (reference sequence). CDR3 nucleotide sequence: TGTGCCAGCAGCCCGGGACAGGGGCGTCGCCTCGAGCAGTACTTC. Its protein is CASSPGQGRRLEQYF. Using reference TRBV5-4 and TRBJ2-7 for the parts outside the CDR3, the full variable domain is ETGVTQSPTHLIKTRGQQVTLRCSSQSGHNTVSWYQQALGQGPQFIFQYYREEENGRGNFPPRFSGLQFPNYSSELNVNALELDDSALYLCASSPGQGRRLEQYFGPGTRLTVT.

The table lists this clone with a few counts. The chain employs TRBV28 and TRBJ2-7; 12 positions agree with TRBD1. Germline loops: CDR1 MDHEN, CDR2 SYDVKM. V lost 5 bases and J lost 5; bases outside the gene matches: 7. This CDR3 spans 15 amino acids. DNA for the CDR3: TGTGCCAGCAGTACCTGGGGACAGGGGGCTCACGAGCAGTACTTC. Translation: CASSTWGQGAHEQYF. Together with reference TRBV28 and TRBJ2-7, the CDR3 gives the full variable domain: DVKVTQSSRYLVKRTGEKVFLECVQDMDHENMFWYRQDPGLGLRLIYFSYDVKMKEKGDIPEGYSVSREKKERFSLILESASTNQTSMYLCASSTWGQGAHEQYFGPGTRLTVT.